The following is a T cell receptor (beta chain) sequence with its context. Amplification of TCR beta CDR3 regions was performed using RNA transcripts as template. Carried out on the TCR CDR3, a first-round RT-PCR used the HTBI primer set. TCRdb reanalysed the multiplex PCR reads using MiXCR and keeps one entry per CDR3 protein. In the table there are approximately 700,000 distinct CDR3 sequences, about 45% of which are singletons. Germline V CDR1 and CDR2: SEHNR, FQNEAQ (reference sequence). The ends were cut back, 2 bases at V and 5 bases at J, with 10 bases in the middle. This CDR3 spans 14 amino acids. The data originate from a study of T cells in Graves' hyperthyroidism and ophthalmopathy.

The chain has TRBV7-9 and TRBJ1-3; D remains unclear. The receptor's source is an adult man with Graves' disease, either hyperthyroidism or ophthalmopathy (not recorded which). Specimen: peripheral blood or thyroid tissue (not recorded which). CDR3 sequence: CASSLKGQRNTIYF. CDR3 coding DNA: TGTGCCAGCAGCTTAAAAGGGCAAAGAAACACCATATATTTT.